The source of this T cell receptor (beta chain) is a study of shared clonotypes between healthy human individuals. Study-level information: Donors had three CD4 naive, three CD4 memory, two CD8 naive and one CD8 memory plate apiece.

As defined, naive CD8 cells were CD45RO-negative and positively selected for CCR7, with terminally differentiated effector memory CD45RA+ cells excluded. Regarding the study as a whole: The sharing of roughly 5% of naive CD4 clonotypes was seen across a few donors.

Assay used: immunoSEQ multiplex PCR; TCRdb lists only in-frame clones, some missing. The sample comprises around 550,000 clones, approximately 96% of which are singletons, and over 0.095% rests with the top ten. Of note for this clone: Its antigen is not known.

The germline V and J ends were trimmed by 6 bases and 5 bases, with 16 bases remaining between them. The germline V gene encodes CDR1 MDHEN and CDR2 SYDVKM. This CDR3 comprises 14 residues. The TCR sequence derives from a woman in her 30s in good health. Sequenced input: naive CD8+ T cells sorted from blood. The genes are TRBV28 and TRBJ2-5; no clear D. In DNA, the CDR3 is TGTGCCAGCAGCCCTCTGGGATTCGGGGAGACCCAGTACTTC. Protein: CASSPLGFGETQYF.